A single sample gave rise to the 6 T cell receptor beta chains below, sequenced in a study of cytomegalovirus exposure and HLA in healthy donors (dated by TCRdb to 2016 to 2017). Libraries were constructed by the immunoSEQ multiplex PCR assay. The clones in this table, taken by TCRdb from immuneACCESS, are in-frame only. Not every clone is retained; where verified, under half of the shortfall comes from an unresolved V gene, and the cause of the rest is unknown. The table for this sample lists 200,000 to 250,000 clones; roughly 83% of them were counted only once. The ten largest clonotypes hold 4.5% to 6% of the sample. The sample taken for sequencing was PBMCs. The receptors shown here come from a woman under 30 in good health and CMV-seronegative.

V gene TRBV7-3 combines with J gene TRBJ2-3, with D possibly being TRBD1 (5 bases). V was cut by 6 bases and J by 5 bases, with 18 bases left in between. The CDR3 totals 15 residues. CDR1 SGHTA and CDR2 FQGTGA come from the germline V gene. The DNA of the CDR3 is TGTGCCAGCAGTCCCTCGTCGGCCCAGGGAGATACGCAGTATTTT. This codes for CASSPSSAQGDTQYF.

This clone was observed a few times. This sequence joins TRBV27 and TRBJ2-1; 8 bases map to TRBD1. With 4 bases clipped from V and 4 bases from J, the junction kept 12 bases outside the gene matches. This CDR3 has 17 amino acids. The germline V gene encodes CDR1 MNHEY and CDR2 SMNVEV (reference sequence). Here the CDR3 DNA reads TGTGCCAGCAGTTCGACTGGCCGGGACAGGATATACAATGAGCAGTTCTTC. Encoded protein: CASSSTGRDRIYNEQFF.

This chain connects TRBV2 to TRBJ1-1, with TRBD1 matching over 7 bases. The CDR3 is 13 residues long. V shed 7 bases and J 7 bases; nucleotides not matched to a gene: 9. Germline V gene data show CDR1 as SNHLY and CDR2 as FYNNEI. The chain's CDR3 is CASILTGTGEAFF. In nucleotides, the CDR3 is TGTGCCAGCATTCTGACAGGGACCGGTGAAGCTTTCTTT.

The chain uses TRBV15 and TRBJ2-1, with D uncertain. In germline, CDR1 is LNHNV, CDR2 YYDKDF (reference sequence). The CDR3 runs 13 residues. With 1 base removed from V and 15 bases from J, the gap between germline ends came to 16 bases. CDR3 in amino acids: CATSRASGPSPFF. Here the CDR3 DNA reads TGTGCCACCAGCAGAGCCTCGGGCCCGAGTCCGTTCTTC.

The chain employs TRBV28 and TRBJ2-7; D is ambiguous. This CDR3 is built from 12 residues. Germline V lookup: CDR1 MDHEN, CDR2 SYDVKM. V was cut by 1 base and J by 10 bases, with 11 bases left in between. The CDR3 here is CASSLLDERQYF. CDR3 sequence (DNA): TGTGCCAGCAGTTTATTGGACGAGAGACAGTACTTC.

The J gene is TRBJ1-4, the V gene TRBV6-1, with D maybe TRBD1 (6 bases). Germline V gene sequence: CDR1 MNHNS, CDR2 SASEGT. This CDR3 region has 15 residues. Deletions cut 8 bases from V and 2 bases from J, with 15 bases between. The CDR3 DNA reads TGTGCCAGCGGCGGCAGGGGTTCGACTAATGAAAAACTGTTTTTT. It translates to CASGGRGSTNEKLFF.